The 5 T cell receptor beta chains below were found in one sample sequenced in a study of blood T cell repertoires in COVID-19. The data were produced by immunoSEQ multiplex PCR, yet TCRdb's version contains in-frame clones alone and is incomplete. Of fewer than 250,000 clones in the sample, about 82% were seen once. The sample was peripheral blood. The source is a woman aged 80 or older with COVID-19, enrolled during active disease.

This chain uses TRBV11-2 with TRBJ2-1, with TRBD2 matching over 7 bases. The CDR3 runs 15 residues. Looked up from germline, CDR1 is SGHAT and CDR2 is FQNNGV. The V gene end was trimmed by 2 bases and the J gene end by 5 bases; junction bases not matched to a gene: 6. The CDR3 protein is CASSLSPSGNNEQFF. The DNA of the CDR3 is TGTGCCAGCAGCTTATCCCCTAGCGGAAACAATGAGCAGTTCTTC.

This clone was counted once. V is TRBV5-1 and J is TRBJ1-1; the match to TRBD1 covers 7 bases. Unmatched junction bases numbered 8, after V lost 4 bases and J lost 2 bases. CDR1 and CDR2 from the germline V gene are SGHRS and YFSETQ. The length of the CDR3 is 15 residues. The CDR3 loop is CASSARQGSNTEAFF. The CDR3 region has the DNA TGCGCCAGCAGCGCAAGACAGGGCAGCAACACTGAAGCTTTCTTT. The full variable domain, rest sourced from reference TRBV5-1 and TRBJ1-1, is KAGVTQTPRYLIKTRGQQVTLSCSPISGHRSVSWYQQTPGQGLQFLFEYFSETQRNKGNFPGRFSGRQFSNSRSEMNVSTLELGDSALYLCASSARQGSNTEAFFGQGTRLTVV.

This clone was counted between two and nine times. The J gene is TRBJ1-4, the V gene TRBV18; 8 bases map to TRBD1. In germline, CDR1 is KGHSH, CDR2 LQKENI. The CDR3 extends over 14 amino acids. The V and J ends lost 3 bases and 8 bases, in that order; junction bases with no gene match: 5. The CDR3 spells CASSPDRGGEKLFF. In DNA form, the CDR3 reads TGTGCCAGCTCACCCGACAGGGGCGGAGAAAAACTGTTTTTT.

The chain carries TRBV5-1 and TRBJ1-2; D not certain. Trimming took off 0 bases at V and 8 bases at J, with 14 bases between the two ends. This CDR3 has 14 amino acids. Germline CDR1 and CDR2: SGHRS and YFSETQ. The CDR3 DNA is TGCGCCAGCAGCTTGGCGCTGCCCTCCGGGGGCTACACCTTC. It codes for CASSLALPSGGYTF.

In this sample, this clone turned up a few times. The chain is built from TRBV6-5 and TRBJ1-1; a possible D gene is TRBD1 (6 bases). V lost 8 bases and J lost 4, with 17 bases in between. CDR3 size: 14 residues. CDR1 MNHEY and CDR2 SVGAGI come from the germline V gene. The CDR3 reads CASQIRQAGTEAFF. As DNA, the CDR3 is TGTGCCAGCCAAATCCGACAGGCGGGCACTGAAGCTTTCTTT.